This T cell receptor beta chain was recovered during a study of patients and donors after allogeneic stem cell transplantation. Ten or more counts support this clonotype. Via MiXCR, TCRdb re-called the RT-PCR reads, giving one row per CDR3 protein. The sample lists a few hundred thousand distinct CDR3 sequences; over 12% were seen once. CDR1 SQVTM and CDR2 ANQGSEA come from the germline V gene. J gave up 1 base and V 6 bases, and 8 bases lay outside the gene matches. The CDR3 covers 15 residues. Sequenced: blood, either unsorted or a sorted T cell fraction (not recorded which). V usage is TRBV29-1 and J usage is TRBJ2-5; 10 bases line up with TRBD2. The clonotype originates from a human donor who was either an allogeneic HSCT recipient or a stem cell or donor lymphocyte infusion donor (not recorded which). It is not recorded whose cells these are; they may come from a transplant donor. This CDR3 is CSVARLAGSQETQYF. In nucleotides, the CDR3 is TGCAGCGTCGCCCGACTAGCGGGTAGCCAAGAGACCCAGTACTTC.